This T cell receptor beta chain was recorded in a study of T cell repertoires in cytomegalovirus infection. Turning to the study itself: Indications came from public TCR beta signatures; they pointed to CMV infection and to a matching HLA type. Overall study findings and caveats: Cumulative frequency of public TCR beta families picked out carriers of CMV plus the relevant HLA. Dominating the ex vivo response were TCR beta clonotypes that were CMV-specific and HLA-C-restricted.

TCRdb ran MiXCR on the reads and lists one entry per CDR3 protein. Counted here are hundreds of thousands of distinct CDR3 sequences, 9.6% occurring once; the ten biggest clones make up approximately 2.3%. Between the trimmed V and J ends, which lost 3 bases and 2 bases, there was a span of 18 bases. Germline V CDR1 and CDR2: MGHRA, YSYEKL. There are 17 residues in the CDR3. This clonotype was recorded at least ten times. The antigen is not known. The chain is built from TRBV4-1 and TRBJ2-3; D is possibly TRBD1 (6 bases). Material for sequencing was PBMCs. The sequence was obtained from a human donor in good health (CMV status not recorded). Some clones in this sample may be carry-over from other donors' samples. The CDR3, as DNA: TGCGCCAGCAGCCACTCCCTGGGGGCTACCCTCACAGATACGCAGTATTTT. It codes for CASSHSLGATLTDTQYF.